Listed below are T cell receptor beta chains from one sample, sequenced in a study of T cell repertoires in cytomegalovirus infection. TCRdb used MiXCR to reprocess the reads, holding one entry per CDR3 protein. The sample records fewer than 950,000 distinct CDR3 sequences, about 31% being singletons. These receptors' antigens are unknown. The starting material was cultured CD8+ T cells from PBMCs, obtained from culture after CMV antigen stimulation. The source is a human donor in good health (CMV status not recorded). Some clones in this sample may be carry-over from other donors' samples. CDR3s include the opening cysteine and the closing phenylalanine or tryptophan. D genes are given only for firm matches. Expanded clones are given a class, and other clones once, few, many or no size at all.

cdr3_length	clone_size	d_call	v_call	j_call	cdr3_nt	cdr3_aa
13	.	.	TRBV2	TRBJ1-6	TGTGCCAGCACCGGGGACCTAAATTCACCCCTCCACTTT	CASTGDLNSPLHF
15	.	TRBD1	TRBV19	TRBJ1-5	TGTGCCAGTAGTATGGTCCGGGACAGAGATCAGCCCCAGCATTTT	CASSMVRDRDQPQHF
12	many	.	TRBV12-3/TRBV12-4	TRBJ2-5	TGTGCCAGCAGTTTCCACCAAGAGACCCAGTACTTC	CASSFHQETQYF
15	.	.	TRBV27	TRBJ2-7	TGTGCCAGCAGTTTAGAACTCGGGGGCTCCTACGAGCAGTACTTC	CASSLELGGSYEQYF
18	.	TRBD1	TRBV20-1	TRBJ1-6	TGCAGTGCTAGGGGGACAGGGGGCAAGGAGAGGTATAATTCACCCCTCCACTTT	CSARGTGGKERYNSPLHF
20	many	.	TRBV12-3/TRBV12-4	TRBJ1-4	TGTGCCAGCAGTTTCTACAGACCGGACAGCCTAATTGCAACTAATGAAAAACTGTTTTTT	CASSFYRPDSLIATNEKLFF
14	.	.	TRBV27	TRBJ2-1	TGTGCCAGCAATTACCAAAACCCCGGGTATGAGCAGTTCTTC	CASNYQNPGYEQFF
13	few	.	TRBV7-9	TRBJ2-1	TGTGCCAGCCCTCTGGCAGGGATCGATGAGCAGTTCTTC	CASPLAGIDEQFF
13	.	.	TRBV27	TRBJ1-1	TGTGCCAGCAGTTTATATCGATCCACTGAAGCTTTCTTT	CASSLYRSTEAFF
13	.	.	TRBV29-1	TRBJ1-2	TGCAGCGTTGAAACTAAGGCAGAATATGGCTACACCTTC	CSVETKAEYGYTF